This TCR beta chain was found in a study of identifying expanded T cells in peripheral blood. Clones were read by immunoSEQ multiplex PCR, and TCRdb kept only the in-frame ones, dropping some. The repertoire holds about 100,000 clones, with around 89% as singletons. Trimming pared 4 bases from V and 6 bases from J, leaving 11 bases between. The CDR3 has 13 amino acids. Germline V gene data show CDR1 as SGHVS and CDR2 as FNYEAQ. The TCR sequence derives from a person aged 18 to 75 in good health. Specimen: blood. V gene TRBV7-6 combines with J gene TRBJ2-3; no reliable D call. The CDR3 coding sequence is TGTGCCAGCAGCTCCTCTCACGGGGATACGCAGTATTTT. Protein: CASSSSHGDTQYF.